This T cell receptor beta chain stems from a study of CD8+CD57+ T cells in acquired aplastic anemia. Background on the study: CD4+ and CD8+ cells, once sorted, gave DNA averaging approximately 3 ug. Findings of the study overall: Patients and controls shared just under 30 CD8+ CDR3 sequences.

Comments on this clonotype: As yet, its antigen is unknown.

CDR1 is SNHLY and CDR2 is FYNNEI in the germline V gene. CDR3 size: 15 residues. Trimming cost V 4 bases and J 2 bases; bases outside gene matches: 3. Patients included in sequencing had previously demonstrated CD8+CD57+ cell expansion by flow cytometry. Profiling of TCR beta VDJ combinations and CDR3 sequences used genomic DNA as template. TCRdb re-called the reads with MiXCR, one entry per CDR3 protein. The sample has about 95,000 distinct CDR3 sequences, roughly two thirds seen once. This clonotype originated in a human donor with aplastic anemia. The V call is TRBV2, the J call TRBJ2-3; 10 bases fit TRBD1. Sequenced: sorted CD4+, CD8+, or CD8+CD57+ T cells (not recorded which) from PBMCs. The CDR3 region has the DNA TGTGCCAGCAGTGGCGGGACAGGGGACACAGATACGCAGTATTTT. Its protein product is CASSGGTGDTDTQYF.